This T cell receptor (beta chain) was recovered during a study of OX40 agonist ivuxolimab in advanced cancers. Study at large: Patients with hepatocellular carcinoma, melanoma, renal cell or head and neck cancer made up the dose-escalation patients. Partial responses occurred in three patients (one hepatocellular carcinoma, two cutaneous melanoma).

Findings and limits, study-wide: Both CD4+ and CD8+ T cell populations in blood had undergone clonal expansion by week 6 at 0.1 to 3.0 mg/kg. Specificity for antigen went undetermined in the expanded peripheral T cells.

Germline V gene sequence: CDR1 SEHNR, CDR2 FQNEAQ (reference sequence). V lost 3 bases and J lost 7, with 10 bases in between. This CDR3 region has 12 residues. About this clone itself: Its cognate antigen is unknown.

The method was immunoSEQ multiplex PCR; TCRdb's version includes in-frame clones alone and lacks a portion of them. The table records fewer than 35,000 clones, about 93% of them present only once. This sample comprised CD4+ or CD8+ T cells sorted from blood, obtained in a trial of the OX40 agonist ivuxolimab. This receptor was identified in an adult with an advanced solid tumor such as melanoma, head and neck, liver or kidney cancer. The V call is TRBV7-9, the J call TRBJ2-7; no clear D gene. The CDR3 region has the DNA TGTGCCAGCAGCTTGTCCGAACCGGAGCAGTACTTC. It translates to CASSLSEPEQYF. The full variable domain, completed using reference TRBV7-9 and TRBJ2-7, is DTGVSQNPRHKITKRGQNVTFRCDPISEHNRLYWYRQTLGQGPEFLTYFQNEAQLEKSRLLSDRFSAERPKGSFSTLEIQRTEQGDSAMYLCASSLSEPEQYFGPGTRLTVT.